One and the same sample provided the 23 T cell receptor beta chains below, sequenced in a study of blood T cell repertoires in COVID-19. Assay used: immunoSEQ multiplex PCR; TCRdb lists only in-frame clones, some missing. In the table there are about 220,000 clones, 80% to 90% of which are singletons. The sample consisted of peripheral blood. The receptors come from a middle-aged man with active or convalescent COVID-19.

This clone was seen a handful of times. The chain uses TRBV10-3 and TRBJ1-1; a possible D gene is TRBD1 (6 bases). The CDR3 is made up of 14 amino acids. The germline gives CDR1 ENHRY, CDR2 SYGVKD. Trimming took off 3 bases at V and 6 bases at J, with 14 bases between the two ends. CDR3 protein: CAISESRGGPEAFF. The DNA of the CDR3 is TGTGCCATCAGTGAAAGTAGGGGGGGGCCTGAAGCTTTCTTT.

This rearrangement joins TRBV5-4 to TRBJ2-5; TRBD1 might be the D (7 bases). From germline, CDR1 is SGHNT and CDR2 YYREEE (reference sequence). The CDR3 is 12 amino acids. Trimming cost V 2 bases and J 13 bases, with 15 bases left between them. The CDR3 here is CASSFGGTESYF. The CDR3 DNA reads as TGTGCCAGCAGCTTTGGGGGGACAGAATCGTACTTC.

In this sample, this clone turned up a few times. The CDR3 here is CASGTSTQGEQFF. The DNA for the CDR3 is TGTGCCAGTGGGACTAGCACACAAGGTGAGCAGTTCTTC. The rearrangement joins TRBV19 to TRBJ2-1; 9 bases align to TRBD2. Germline loops: CDR1 LNHDA, CDR2 SQIVND (reference sequence). CDR3 length: 13 residues. Trimming at V came to 8 bases and at J to 9 bases, leaving 8 bases not matched to a gene.

This rearrangement joins TRBV19 to TRBJ2-2, with 9 nucleotides matching TRBD2. This CDR3 is built from 15 residues. Germline loops: CDR1 LNHDA, CDR2 SQIVND (reference sequence). With 5 bases clipped from V and 6 bases from J, the junction kept 7 bases outside the gene matches. The CDR3 bases are TGTGCCAGTAGTCTCGGCGGGAGGGCCGCCGGGGAGCTGTTTTTT. This gives the protein CASSLGGRAAGELFF.

The genes are TRBV6-5 and TRBJ1-2; no clear D gene. CDR1 and CDR2 from the germline V gene are MNHEY and SVGAGI. The CDR3 loop spans 12 amino acids. The ends were cut back, 4 bases at V and 1 base at J, with 4 bases in the middle. CDR3: CASSSHNYGYTF. For the CDR3, the DNA is TGTGCCAGCAGTTCACATAACTATGGCTACACCTTC.

In its sample, this clone was seen once. This chain uses TRBV5-1 with TRBJ2-2, with 7 bases lining up with TRBD2. CDR1 and CDR2 (germline): SGHRS, YFSETQ. The J segment lost 6 bases and the V segment lost 0 bases, leaving 2 bases of the junction unmatched. The CDR3 loop spans 14 amino acids. This CDR3 reads CASSLEAGAGELFF. As DNA, the CDR3 is TGCGCCAGCAGCTTGGAGGCGGGGGCCGGGGAGCTGTTTTTT.

The CDR3 is CASRVLGDSPLHF. The CDR3, as DNA: TGTGCCAGCAGGGTCCTAGGGGATTCACCCCTCCACTTT. The chain has TRBV7-9 and TRBJ1-6; the D gene is possibly TRBD1 (5 bases). CDR3 length: 13 amino acids. Germline assignment: CDR1 SEHNR and CDR2 FQNEAQ (reference sequence). Trimming stripped 6 bases from V and 8 bases from J, with 11 bases between. The entire variable domain, with the rest obtained from reference TRBV7-9 and TRBJ1-6, is as follows: DTGVSQNPRHKITKRGQNVTFRCDPISEHNRLYWYRQTLGQGPEFLTYFQNEAQLEKSRLLSDRFSAERPKGSFSTLEIQRTEQGDSAMYLCASRVLGDSPLHFGNGTRLTVT.

V usage is TRBV10-2 and J usage is TRBJ1-6; D remains unclear. CDR1 is WSHSY, CDR2 SAAADI, per germline. This CDR3 has 16 amino acids. The germline V and J ends were trimmed by 0 bases and 6 bases, with 12 bases remaining between them. Here the CDR3 DNA reads TGCGCCAGCAGTGAGTCCGGCGGAGCCCTTAATTCACCCCTCCACTTT. Its protein product is CASSESGGALNSPLHF.

The rearrangement uses TRBV4-1 and TRBJ1-5, with 9 nucleotides matching TRBD1. Germline assignment: CDR1 MGHRA and CDR2 YSYEKL. The trim removed 4 bases at V and 6 bases at J, leaving 10 bases unmatched. The CDR3 loop spans 16 amino acids. The CDR3 sequence is CASSPTDRGVGQPQHF. Written as DNA, the CDR3 is TGCGCCAGCAGCCCTACGGACAGGGGAGTAGGTCAGCCCCAGCATTTT.

This clone came up once. The chain recombines TRBV7-2 with TRBJ2-2, with TRBD1 matching 7 bases. This CDR3 is 15 amino acids long. Trimming took 5 bases from V and 6 from J; bases not matched to a gene: 9. Germline-derived CDR1 and CDR2 are SGHTA and FQGNSA. CDR3 bases: TGTGCCAGCAGCATAAGACAGGGAAGGGCCGGGGAGCTGTTTTTT. Amino acid sequence: CASSIRQGRAGELFF.

The sample holds a few counts of this clone. V gene TRBV6-5 combines with J gene TRBJ1-2, with 7 bases aligning to TRBD1. The CDR3 consists of 16 residues. The germline V gene encodes CDR1 MNHEY and CDR2 SVGAGI. Germline trimming cut 0 bases from V and 5 bases from J; bases unmatched to any gene: 9. The CDR3 loop reads CASSYSSKGAFYGYTF. In nucleotides, the CDR3 is TGTGCCAGCAGTTACTCGTCGAAGGGGGCTTTTTATGGCTACACCTTC.

This chain connects TRBV19 to TRBJ2-5, with 10 bases fitting TRBD1. CDR1 is LNHDA, CDR2 SQIVND, per germline (reference sequence). The CDR3 contains 16 residues. After removal of 4 bases from V and 2 bases from J, the junction contained 7 bases not matched to a gene. CDR3 protein: CASSTYGTGAQETQYF. The DNA for the CDR3 is TGTGCCAGTAGTACCTACGGGACAGGGGCGCAAGAGACCCAGTACTTC.

The chain combines TRBV28 with TRBJ1-4; tentative D call: TRBD1 (6 bases). Germline V gene sequence: CDR1 MDHEN, CDR2 SYDVKM. Trimming removed 7 bases at V and 2 bases at J, with 20 bases between. CDR3 size: 17 residues. CDR3 residues: CASNTQGAGGTNEKLFF. The CDR3, as DNA: TGTGCCAGCAATACACAGGGTGCAGGCGGTACTAATGAAAAACTGTTTTTT.

V is TRBV19 and J is TRBJ1-5, with D maybe TRBD1 (6 bases). This CDR3 comprises 13 residues. Germline V lookup: CDR1 LNHDA, CDR2 SQIVND (reference sequence). The V gene lost 10 bases and the J gene lost 4 bases, with 14 bases spanning the gap. CDR3 DNA sequence: TGTGCCACGGGCAGGGGTCCGAATCAGCCCCAGCATTTT. Translated, it gives CATGRGPNQPQHF.

V is TRBV5-5 and J is TRBJ2-7, with D possibly TRBD1 on 6 matching bases. From germline, CDR1 is SGHKS and CDR2 YYEKEE (reference sequence). V was shortened by 1 base and J by 0 bases, with 11 bases between the two germline ends. The CDR3 sequence is 15 residues long. This chain's CDR3 is CASSLTGHSSYEQYV. In DNA, the CDR3 is TGTGCCAGCAGCTTGACGGGACACAGCTCCTACGAGCAGTACGTC.

This sequence joins TRBV9 and TRBJ1-4; maybe TRBD1 (6 bases). Germline CDR1 and CDR2: SGDLS and YYNGEE. This CDR3 comprises 14 residues. V dropped 0 bases and J dropped 8 bases, with 11 bases sitting between them. For the CDR3, the DNA is TGTGCCAGCAGCGTAGACAGGGTAAACGAAAAACTGTTTTTT. This translates into CASSVDRVNEKLFF.

The chain carries TRBV29-1 and TRBJ2-3; maybe TRBD2 (7 bases). The germline gives CDR1 SQVTM, CDR2 ANQGSEA. The CDR3 runs 16 residues. V shed 4 bases and J shed 3 bases, with 20 bases lying between them. The CDR3 bases are TGCAGCGTTGCGGCGGGGGCCTTGGGGCGTACAGATACGCAGTATTTT. The encoded protein is CSVAAGALGRTDTQYF.

The chain employs TRBV18 and TRBJ1-4; TRBD1 is a possible D gene (5 bases). This CDR3 spans 16 amino acids. Germline loops: CDR1 KGHSH, CDR2 LQKENI. Trimming pared 3 bases from V and 0 bases from J, leaving 11 bases between. CDR3 DNA sequence: TGTGCCAGCTCACCGGGGCGGGGCGCAACTAATGAAAAACTGTTTTTT. Translating gives CASSPGRGATNEKLFF. The full variable domain, rest sourced from reference TRBV18 and TRBJ1-4, is NAGVMQNPRHLVRRRGQEARLRCSPMKGHSHVYWYRQLPEEGLKFMVYLQKENIIDESGMPKERFSAEFPKEGPSILRIQQVVRGDSAAYFCASSPGRGATNEKLFFGSGTQLSVL.

This clone was recorded a few times. The genes are TRBV4-2 and TRBJ2-1; 9 nucleotides match TRBD2. The germline V gene encodes CDR1 LGHNA and CDR2 YNFKEQ. The CDR3 sequence is 15 residues long. The ends lost 3 bases at V and 8 bases at J; junction bases unmatched: 8. CDR3 sequence: CASSQDGTSIDEQFF. The CDR3, as DNA: TGTGCCAGCAGCCAGGACGGGACTAGCATCGATGAGCAGTTCTTC.

V is TRBV27 and J is TRBJ2-7; tentatively, D is TRBD2 (6 bases). The CDR3 totals 14 residues. Germline V gives CDR1 MNHEY, CDR2 SMNVEV (reference sequence). V was cut by 6 bases and J by 2 bases, with 14 bases left in between. This chain's CDR3 is CASSKGTRTYEQYF. CDR3 in DNA: TGTGCCAGCAGCAAAGGGACTCGGACCTACGAGCAGTACTTC.

The chain combines TRBV7-9 with TRBJ1-4, with D perhaps matching TRBD1 (6 bases). Looked up from germline, CDR1 is SEHNR and CDR2 is FQNEAQ (reference sequence). The CDR3 length is 16 residues. The V and J ends lost 2 bases and 0 bases respectively, with 10 bases between them. CDR3 residues: CASSLRGASTNEKLFF. Here the CDR3 DNA reads TGTGCCAGCAGCTTACGGGGGGCGTCAACTAATGAAAAACTGTTTTTT. Drawing the rest from reference TRBV7-9 and TRBJ1-4, the complete variable domain is DTGVSQNPRHKITKRGQNVTFRCDPISEHNRLYWYRQTLGQGPEFLTYFQNEAQLEKSRLLSDRFSAERPKGSFSTLEIQRTEQGDSAMYLCASSLRGASTNEKLFFGSGTQLSVL.

V gene TRBV7-9 combines with J gene TRBJ2-7; tentatively, D is TRBD1 (5 bases). V dropped 4 bases and J dropped 5 bases, with 9 bases sitting between them. CDR3 length: 12 amino acids. Germline lookup yields CDR1 SEHNR and CDR2 FQNEAQ (reference sequence). The CDR3 DNA reads TGTGCCAGCAGCTATACGGACAACGAGCAGTACTTC. Protein sequence: CASSYTDNEQYF. Complete variable domain (other parts from reference TRBV7-9 and TRBJ2-7): DTGVSQNPRHKITKRGQNVTFRCDPISEHNRLYWYRQTLGQGPEFLTYFQNEAQLEKSRLLSDRFSAERPKGSFSTLEIQRTEQGDSAMYLCASSYTDNEQYFGPGTRLTVT.

The rearrangement uses TRBV11-2 and TRBJ2-7, with 8 bases identical to TRBD1. CDR1 is SGHAT and CDR2 is FQNNGV in the germline V gene. The V gene end was trimmed by 5 bases and the J gene end by 2 bases; junction bases not matched to a gene: 5. CDR3 size: 14 residues. CDR3 DNA: TGTGCCAGCAGCCCGGGGACAGGACCCTACGAGCAGTACGTC. It translates to CASSPGTGPYEQYV.